Shown below are 25 T cell receptor beta chains from a single sample sequenced in a study of identical twins. TCRdb called the 5' RACE reads again in MiXCR, with one record for every CDR3 protein. The top ten hold approximately 1% of the sample, which has a few hundred thousand distinct CDR3 sequences, roughly 13% seen once. The sample also formed part of further work on yellow fever vaccine responses in identical twins.

The specimen was CD4+ T cells sorted from blood. The receptors were sampled from a woman aged 18 to 35 in good health.

This chain links TRBV19 with TRBJ1-5, with no clear D. Germline values: CDR1 LNHDA, CDR2 SQIVND (reference sequence). The V end was cut by 3 bases, the J end by 3 bases, with 9 bases between. CDR3 length: 14 residues. In nucleotides, the CDR3 is TGTGCCAGTAGTATTCAAGGGCCCAATCAGCCCCAGCATTTT. Protein sequence: CASSIQGPNQPQHF.

The V gene is TRBV5-1, the J gene TRBJ1-6; TRBD1 agrees at 10 bases. CDR1 and CDR2 from the germline V gene are SGHRS and YFSETQ. The CDR3 loop spans 15 amino acids. V lost 0 bases and J lost 10; bases outside the gene matches: 4. The CDR3 reads CASSLEDRGQSPLHF. The CDR3 coding sequence is TGCGCCAGCAGCTTGGAAGACAGGGGGCAATCACCCCTCCACTTT.

The chain joins TRBV28 to TRBJ2-2; D unclear. Trimming removed 1 base from V and 1 base from J, with 10 bases in between. Germline V gives CDR1 MDHEN, CDR2 SYDVKM. This CDR3 has 16 residues. CDR3 protein: CASSLFPGLNTGELFF. The DNA for the CDR3 is TGTGCCAGCAGTTTATTCCCCGGCTTGAACACCGGGGAGCTGTTTTTT.

The chain recombines TRBV20-1 with TRBJ2-1; TRBD1 is a possible D gene (5 bases). V was cut by 8 bases and J by 5 bases, with 16 bases left in between. The CDR3 extends over 13 amino acids. Germline V gene sequence: CDR1 DFQATT, CDR2 SNEGSKA (reference sequence). DNA for the CDR3: TGCAGTCACTCGGGCAGGGCTAACAATGAGCAGTTCTTC. Translation: CSHSGRANNEQFF.

This clonotype showed up just a few times. CDR3 sequence reads: CASSQDPRANGGQYF. CDR3 coding DNA: TGTGCCAGCAGCCAAGATCCCAGGGCCAACGGGGGGCAGTACTTC. The chain combines TRBV14 with TRBJ2-7; TRBD2 is a possible D gene (6 bases). This CDR3 is 15 amino acids long. Trimming shortened V by 0 bases and J by 9 bases, and 18 bases separated the two germline ends. Germline assignment: CDR1 SGHDN and CDR2 FVKESK.

V and J are TRBV15 and TRBJ2-5; D may be TRBD1 or TRBD2 (5 bases each). There are 15 residues in the CDR3. Germline-derived CDR1 and CDR2 are LNHNV and YYDKDF (reference sequence). Between the trimmed V and J ends, which lost 4 bases and 2 bases, there was a span of 14 bases. This chain's CDR3 is CATSIRLGPQETQYF. CDR3 nucleotides: TGTGCCACCAGCATCCGGCTGGGACCGCAAGAGACCCAGTACTTC.

This clonotype was recorded a few times. V and J are TRBV9 and TRBJ1-3; D is possibly TRBD1 (6 bases). The CDR3 contains 14 residues. The V end was cut by 4 bases, the J end by 2 bases, with 10 bases between. Per the germline V gene, CDR1 is SGDLS and CDR2 is YYNGEE. The CDR3 loop is CASSSQGPGNTIYF. In nucleotides, the CDR3 is TGTGCCAGCAGCTCACAGGGCCCTGGAAACACCATATATTTT.

This chain links TRBV7-3 with TRBJ2-2; 8 nucleotides line up with TRBD1. The germline CDR1 and CDR2 sequences are SGHTA and FQGTGA. The trim removed 5 bases at V and 3 bases at J, leaving 11 bases unmatched. The CDR3 has 17 residues. In DNA form, the CDR3 reads TGTGCCAGCAGCCCACGGATAAAGACAGGGGACACCGGGGAGCTGTTTTTT. Residues: CASSPRIKTGDTGELFF.

This sequence joins TRBV3-1 and TRBJ2-5, with D possibly being TRBD1 (5 bases). CDR3 length: 17 residues. V lost 1 base to trimming and J lost 2 bases, with 17 bases between them. CDR1 is LGHDT and CDR2 is YNNKEL in the germline V gene (reference sequence). The DNA of the CDR3 is TGTGCCAGCAGCCAAGCCATGGGGCAGCACGCACAAGAGACCCAGTACTTC. It yields the protein CASSQAMGQHAQETQYF.

This clonotype has only a few counts. The V and J genes are TRBV7-3 and TRBJ2-2, with D uncertain. The CDR3 totals 13 residues. The germline CDR1 and CDR2 sequences are SGHTA and FQGTGA. Trimming cost V 5 bases and J 2 bases, with 6 bases left between them. Written as DNA, the CDR3 is TGTGCCAGCAGCACCTCCAACACCGGGGAGCTGTTTTTT. Residues: CASSTSNTGELFF.

The chain uses TRBV7-2 and TRBJ2-3; D may be TRBD2 (6 bases). The V end lost 5 bases, the J end lost 6 bases, and 15 bases lay between the germline ends. The germline gives CDR1 SGHTA, CDR2 FQGNSA. CDR3 length: 14 residues. DNA for the CDR3: TGTGCCAGCAGCCATAGTTCCGCGGGGGATACGCAGTATTTT. As protein: CASSHSSAGDTQYF.

This clonotype was observed many times. V and J are TRBV12-3 or TRBV12-4 and TRBJ1-5; TRBD1 matches at 8 bases. The length of the CDR3 is 15 residues. V gave up 6 bases and J gave up 2 bases; unmatched junction bases: 6. CDR3 region: CASRPTGQGNQPQHF. The CDR3 DNA reads TGTGCCAGCAGACCAACGGGACAGGGCAATCAGCCCCAGCATTTT.

The rearrangement joins TRBV10-3 to TRBJ2-6, with D unclear. The V end lost 5 bases, the J end lost 2 bases, and 13 bases lay between the germline ends. Looked up from germline, CDR1 is ENHRY and CDR2 is SYGVKD. The CDR3 runs 16 residues. CDR3 DNA sequence: TGTGCCATCAGTCCTGAGTTGGGTGCTGGGGCCAACGTCCTGACTTTC. Translation: CAISPELGAGANVLTF.

The CDR3 loop is CASSLGHGTSYSEQYF. The CDR3 nucleotides read TGCGCCAGCAGCTTGGGGCACGGGACTAGTTATAGCGAGCAGTACTTC. The chain recombines TRBV5-1 with TRBJ2-7, with TRBD2 identical over 8 bases. Germline CDR1 is SGHRS and CDR2 is YFSETQ. This CDR3 region has 16 residues. Unmatched junction bases numbered 11, after V lost 0 bases and J lost 6 bases.

This clonotype was counted a few times. The rearrangement joins TRBV24-1 to TRBJ2-7; D unclear. The CDR3 spans 13 residues. Trimming left V 5 bases short and J 7 bases short, with 14 bases between. Looked up from germline, CDR1 is KGHDR and CDR2 is SFDVKD. The CDR3 bases are TGTGCCACCAGTGCCGCCTTCCAGCAGGAGCAGTACTTC. As protein: CATSAAFQQEQYF.

V usage is TRBV6-5 and J usage is TRBJ2-1, with D possibly matching TRBD2 (6 bases). The CDR3 covers 15 residues. Trimming pared 2 bases from V and 5 bases from J, leaving 13 bases between. The germline gives CDR1 MNHEY, CDR2 SVGAGI. The CDR3 DNA reads TGTGCCAGCAGTTACGATTGGGGACTCAACAATGAGCAGTTCTTC. Translation gives CASSYDWGLNNEQFF.

The chain is built from TRBV6-1 and TRBJ1-1, with TRBD1 identical over 12 bases. The germline V gene has CDR1 MNHNS and CDR2 SASEGT. The CDR3 runs to 14 residues. Germline trimming cut 10 bases from V and 0 bases from J; bases unmatched to any gene: 3. The CDR3 DNA sequence: TGTGCCACCGGGACAGGGGGCCTGAACACTGAAGCTTTCTTT. This gives the protein CATGTGGLNTEAFF.

The CDR3 is CASSSTAEIPGELFF. The CDR3, as DNA: TGTGCCAGCAGCTCTACCGCGGAGATCCCCGGGGAGCTGTTTTTT. The chain has TRBV7-3 and TRBJ2-2; D unclear. V was clipped by 4 bases and J by 6 bases, with 15 bases between them. The CDR3 is made up of 15 amino acids. The V gene's germline CDR1 is SGHTA and CDR2 FQGTGA.

In its sample, this clonotype was seen many times. This chain joins TRBV12-3 or TRBV12-4 and TRBJ2-2; TRBD2 might be the D (6 bases). The ends were cut back, 6 bases at V and 2 bases at J, with 13 bases in the middle. The CDR3 extends over 15 amino acids. CDR3 residues: CASSRASDNTGELFF. The DNA for the CDR3 is TGTGCCAGCAGCCGCGCTAGCGACAACACCGGGGAGCTGTTTTTT.

The genes are TRBV6-5 and TRBJ2-2; the match to TRBD2 covers 7 bases. The germline gives CDR1 MNHEY, CDR2 SVGAGI. The CDR3 has 16 residues. The junction had 5 bases not matched to a gene; V was cut back by 0 bases and J by 4 bases. The CDR3 loop is CASSYSSGIITGELFF. For the CDR3, the DNA is TGTGCCAGCAGTTACTCGAGCGGGATTATCACCGGGGAGCTGTTTTTT.

This clonotype showed up just a few times. The chain links TRBV11-3 to TRBJ2-2, with TRBD2 matching 7 bases. Germline values: CDR1 SGHNT, CDR2 YENEEA. V shed 0 bases, J shed 3 bases, and the junction held 4 bases outside the gene matches. The CDR3 is 16 residues long. The CDR3: CASSLDLRGDTGELFF. The CDR3 bases are TGTGCCAGCAGCTTAGATTTACGGGGGGACACCGGGGAGCTGTTTTTT. The entire variable domain, with the rest obtained from reference TRBV11-3 and TRBJ2-2, is as follows: EAGVVQSPRYKIIEKKQPVAFWCNPISGHNTLYWYLQNLGQGPELLIRYENEEAVDDSQLPKDRFSAERLKGVDSTLKIQPAELGDSAVYLCASSLDLRGDTGELFFGEGSRLTVL.

This clonotype was observed at least ten times. J is TRBJ1-1 and V is TRBV2, with unresolved D. CDR1 is SNHLY and CDR2 is FYNNEI in the germline V gene. This CDR3 is built from 14 residues. V lost 2 bases to trimming and J lost 1 base, with 8 bases between them. Here the CDR3 reads CASSERVGNTEAFF. The CDR3 DNA reads TGTGCCAGCAGTGAACGGGTGGGGAACACTGAAGCTTTCTTT.

The V and J genes are TRBV11-2 and TRBJ2-3; 8 bases line up with TRBD1. Germline CDR1 is SGHAT and CDR2 is FQNNGV. V shed 1 base, J shed 6 bases, and the junction held 6 bases outside the gene matches. This CDR3 region has 15 residues. The CDR3 bases are TGTGCCAGCAGCTTAGTGAGTCAGGGGGCCGATACGCAGTATTTT. Amino acids: CASSLVSQGADTQYF. Supplemented by reference TRBV11-2 and TRBJ2-3, the full variable domain reads EAGVAQSPRYKIIEKRQSVAFWCNPISGHATLYWYQQILGQGPKLLIQFQNNGVVDDSQLPKDRFSAERLKGVDSTLKIQPAKLEDSAVYLCASSLVSQGADTQYFGPGTRLTVL.

A word on this clonotype: The junction differs from germline at one of its ends, possibly a read error. The chain combines TRBV7-9 with TRBJ2-1; the match to TRBD1 covers 7 bases. CDR1 is SEHNR, CDR2 FQNEAQ, per germline (reference sequence). There are 16 residues in the CDR3. CDR3 amino acids: CASSTGTVLVYNEQLF. The CDR3 DNA reads TGTGCCAGCAGCACTGGGACAGTCCTCGTATACAATGAGCAGTTATTC.

The chain has TRBV15 and TRBJ2-1, with 8 bases lining up with TRBD1. The CDR3 consists of 15 residues. The germline V gene encodes CDR1 LNHNV and CDR2 YYDKDF (reference sequence). V lost 8 bases, J lost 5 bases, and 11 bases stayed unmatched. CDR3 sequence: CATADPGQVHNEQFF. CDR3 DNA: TGTGCCACCGCTGACCCGGGACAGGTGCACAATGAGCAGTTCTTC.